This T cell receptor (beta chain) was recorded in a study of cytomegalovirus exposure and HLA in healthy donors. Regarding the study as a whole: Many donors shared some public TCRs, even though most TCR sequences were rare.

A word on this clone: Its antigen is not known.

PCR was performed using 60 Vbeta and 13 Jbeta primers. Here immunoSEQ multiplex PCR was the method, and the copy in TCRdb shows in-frame clones only, minus some. The table lists 130,000 to 150,000 clones, 78% of them singletons, with less than 3.5% in the top ten. Germline CDR1 is GTSNPN and CDR2 is SVGIG (reference sequence). The CDR3 spans 11 residues. With 7 bases removed from V and 7 bases from J, the gap between germline ends came to 14 bases. V is TRBV30 and J is TRBJ2-7; D perhaps matches TRBD2 (6 bases). The clonotype comes from a male donor in good health and CMV-seronegative. The sample comprised PBMCs. As DNA, the CDR3 is TGTGCCTTCACTAGCCCCCTGGAGCAGTACTTC. It is translated as CAFTSPLEQYF.